The 30 T cell receptor beta chains in this list originate from one sample, sequenced in a study of CD8 T cells in Susac syndrome. Roughly 0.5 to 1 ug RNA was reverse transcribed with random hexamers. In TCRdb, the immunoSEQ multiplex PCR reads were re-called with MiXCR into one record per CDR3 protein. The sample includes 120,000 to 150,000 distinct CDR3 sequences, 85% to 95% of them seen just once. The specimen was CD4+ T cells from PBMCs. The receptors stem from a human donor with multiple sclerosis.

The V gene is TRBV7-9, the J gene TRBJ2-5; D is uncertain. Germline CDR1 and CDR2: SEHNR and FQNEAQ (reference sequence). The CDR3 has 14 amino acids. Deletions cut 4 bases from V and 2 bases from J, with 11 bases between. For the CDR3, the DNA is TGTGCCAGCAGCTCCCATGTCGGGCAAGAGACCCAGTACTTC. It specifies CASSSHVGQETQYF.

The table lists this clonotype with a count of one. This sequence joins TRBV3-1 and TRBJ1-3; no firm D call. The CDR3 totals 17 residues. Germline CDR1 is LGHDT and CDR2 is YNNKEL (reference sequence). V gave up 0 bases and J gave up 2 bases, with 14 bases separating them. Here the CDR3 DNA reads TGTGCCAGCAGCCAAGAAAGTTGGGCATTCGCTGGAAACACCATATATTTT. It translates to CASSQESWAFAGNTIYF.

This clonotype is a singleton in its sample. V usage is TRBV24-1 and J usage is TRBJ2-1; D is unclear. CDR1 and CDR2 (germline): KGHDR, SFDVKD. This CDR3 comprises 16 residues. V was shortened by 9 bases and J by 0 bases, with 17 bases between the two germline ends. The chain's CDR3 is CATAESGASSYNEQFF. DNA of the CDR3: TGTGCCACCGCGGAGTCAGGTGCTAGCTCCTACAATGAGCAGTTCTTC.

The J gene is TRBJ2-5, the V gene TRBV6-5; D is possibly TRBD2 (5 bases). CDR3 length: 15 amino acids. CDR1 is MNHEY and CDR2 is SVGAGI in the germline V gene. The ends were cut back, 0 bases at V and 4 bases at J, with 12 bases in the middle. CDR3 DNA sequence: TGTGCCAGCAGTTACTCCACTCTAGCTAGAGAGACCCAGTACTTC. Protein: CASSYSTLARETQYF.

The chain uses TRBV7-9 and TRBJ2-3, with D possibly being TRBD1 (6 bases). CDR1 SEHNR and CDR2 FQNEAQ come from the germline V gene (reference sequence). The CDR3 length is 16 residues. Between the trimmed V and J ends, which lost 0 bases and 1 base, there was a span of 11 bases. The CDR3 loop reads CASSLAQGTGTDTQYF. The DNA for the CDR3 is TGTGCCAGCAGCTTAGCCCAGGGGACCGGCACAGATACGCAGTATTTT.

The J gene is TRBJ2-2, the V gene TRBV20-1; 7 bases map to TRBD1. Germline V CDR1 and CDR2: DFQATT, SNEGSKA (reference sequence). The CDR3 is 15 amino acids. The trim removed 1 base at V and 5 bases at J, leaving 7 bases unmatched. The CDR3 here is CSARGAGGLTGELFF. CDR3 DNA: TGCAGTGCTAGAGGGGCAGGGGGTTTGACCGGGGAGCTGTTTTTT.

V gene TRBV19 combines with J gene TRBJ2-3; D not resolved. In germline, CDR1 is LNHDA, CDR2 SQIVND (reference sequence). The CDR3 is made up of 13 amino acids. The V and J ends lost 8 bases and 2 bases respectively, with 11 bases between them. CDR3 sequence: CASLPRNTDTQYF. The CDR3, as DNA: TGTGCCAGTTTACCCAGAAACACAGATACGCAGTATTTT.

The chain carries TRBV7-3 and TRBJ2-2; 9 nucleotides match TRBD2. The CDR3 covers 16 residues. The V gene's germline CDR1 is SGHTA and CDR2 FQGTGA. With 5 bases clipped from V and 1 base from J, the junction kept 5 bases outside the gene matches. Here the CDR3 reads CASSARLAVNTGELFF. The DNA for the CDR3 is TGTGCCAGCAGCGCAAGACTAGCGGTGAACACCGGGGAGCTGTTTTTT.

The V and J genes are TRBV4-2 and TRBJ1-4; D is perhaps TRBD1 (5 bases). CDR1 and CDR2 from the germline V gene are LGHNA and YNFKEQ. With 0 bases removed from V and 11 bases from J, the gap between germline ends came to 13 bases. The CDR3 is 14 residues long. The CDR3 protein is CASSQDSRDDKLFF. CDR3 bases: TGTGCCAGCAGCCAAGATTCCCGGGACGATAAACTGTTTTTT.

This chain joins TRBV7-3 and TRBJ2-1, with D perhaps TRBD1 or TRBD2 (5 bases each). Germline values: CDR1 SGHTA, CDR2 FQGTGA. This CDR3 comprises 12 residues. Trimming pared 2 bases from V and 9 bases from J, leaving 8 bases between. The CDR3 loop is CASSLGGGEQFF. The CDR3 DNA reads TGTGCCAGCAGCTTAGGTGGGGGTGAGCAGTTCTTC.

The chain carries TRBV7-9 and TRBJ2-1; D remains unclear. Germline lookup yields CDR1 SEHNR and CDR2 FQNEAQ (reference sequence). The V gene lost 6 bases and the J gene lost 3 bases, with 6 bases spanning the gap. This CDR3 region has 12 residues. The CDR3, as DNA: TGTGCCAGCAGTTTTATCTACAATGAGCAGTTCTTC. This gives the protein CASSFIYNEQFF.

This sequence joins TRBV15 and TRBJ1-1; D is perhaps TRBD1 (6 bases). Trimming left V 3 bases short and J 4 bases short, with 15 bases between. CDR3 length equals 15 residues. CDR1 LNHNV and CDR2 YYDKDF come from the germline V gene (reference sequence). In DNA form, the CDR3 reads TGTGCCACCAGCAGCTACAGGGTCGGGGGCACTGAAGCTTTCTTT. Translated, it gives CATSSYRVGGTEAFF.

Only a few counts were recorded for this clonotype. The rearrangement uses TRBV7-9 and TRBJ2-3, with D unresolved. The germline V gene encodes CDR1 SEHNR and CDR2 FQNEAQ (reference sequence). The CDR3 runs 13 residues. V was pared by 0 bases and J by 10 bases, with 11 bases between. The CDR3 nucleotides are TGTGCCAGCAGCTTAGCTTCGGCACGTCCGCAGTATTTT. Translating gives CASSLASARPQYF.

The chain uses TRBV7-2 and TRBJ1-1; D is uncertain. CDR1 and CDR2 from the germline V gene are SGHTA and FQGNSA. This CDR3 has 15 amino acids. With 1 base removed from V and 0 bases from J, the gap between germline ends came to 9 bases. CDR3 sequence reads: CASSLERRMNTEAFF. The DNA of the CDR3 is TGTGCCAGCAGCTTAGAGCGACGGATGAACACTGAAGCTTTCTTT.

The chain employs TRBV28 and TRBJ2-5; no firm D call. V dropped 3 bases and J dropped 5 bases, with 13 bases sitting between them. Germline V gene sequence: CDR1 MDHEN, CDR2 SYDVKM. CDR3 length equals 14 residues. CDR3 bases: TGTGCCAGCAGTTTTCAAAGGAATGTGGAGACCCAGTACTTC. It yields the protein CASSFQRNVETQYF.

J is TRBJ1-5 and V is TRBV19; no definite D call. V dropped 1 base and J dropped 2 bases, with 6 bases sitting between them. CDR3 length equals 14 residues. Germline-derived CDR1 and CDR2 are LNHDA and SQIVND (reference sequence). Here the CDR3 reads CASSIGEGNQPQHF. Here the CDR3 DNA reads TGTGCCAGTAGTATAGGGGAGGGCAATCAGCCCCAGCATTTT.

The gene calls are TRBV20-1 and TRBJ2-7, with D unresolved. In germline, CDR1 is DFQATT, CDR2 SNEGSKA (reference sequence). This CDR3 contains 11 residues. V lost 3 bases to trimming and J lost 2 bases, with 5 bases between them. The CDR3 bases are TGCAGTGCTAGGGGAACCTACGAGCAGTACTTC. This gives the protein CSARGTYEQYF.

The rearrangement uses TRBV4-3 and TRBJ2-7; the match to TRBD1 covers 7 bases. The germline gives CDR1 LGHNA, CDR2 YSLEER. The CDR3 covers 16 residues. V lost 0 bases to trimming and J lost 5 bases; unmatched junction nucleotides: 10. DNA for the CDR3: TGCGCCAGCAGCCAAGACCCAGACAGGGTAGTCGACGAGCAGTACTTC. Translated: CASSQDPDRVVDEQYF.

A single count supports this clonotype. J is TRBJ1-5 and V is TRBV20-1; no firm D call. Trimming pared 6 bases from V and 3 bases from J, leaving 15 bases between. Germline-derived CDR1 and CDR2 are DFQATT and SNEGSKA (reference sequence). The length of the CDR3 is 14 residues. In nucleotides, the CDR3 is TGCAGTGCGCCACGGCGGAGCGACAATCAGCCCCAGCATTTT. Translating gives CSAPRRSDNQPQHF.

The rearrangement joins TRBV12-3 or TRBV12-4 to TRBJ2-3; 9 nucleotides match TRBD1. The J segment lost 4 bases and the V segment lost 4 bases, leaving 6 bases of the junction unmatched. The CDR3 length is 15 residues. CDR3 DNA: TGTGCCAGCAGTTCCGGGACAGGGAACCCAGATACGCAGTATTTT. It translates to CASSSGTGNPDTQYF.

The CDR3 here is CATSRDLYSPLHF. As DNA, the CDR3 is TGTGCCACCAGCAGGGACCTCTATTCACCCCTCCACTTT. This chain uses TRBV15 with TRBJ1-6; D not resolved. V was shortened by 3 bases and J by 8 bases, with 8 bases between the two germline ends. Germline CDR1 LNHNV, CDR2 YYDKDF (reference sequence). The CDR3 runs to 13 residues.

The chain joins TRBV20-1 to TRBJ1-4, with TRBD1 identical over 9 bases. Germline V CDR1 and CDR2: DFQATT, SNEGSKA (reference sequence). With 5 bases clipped from V and 1 base from J, the junction kept 11 bases outside the gene matches. The CDR3 consists of 17 residues. The CDR3 nucleotides are TGCAGTGCTGCCGGCACAGGGGGCGTCGGAACTAATGAAAAACTGTTTTTT. It translates to CSAAGTGGVGTNEKLFF.

The J gene is TRBJ2-5, the V gene TRBV5-4; 8 bases align to TRBD2. The CDR3 has 15 residues. With 5 bases clipped from V and 2 bases from J, the junction kept 8 bases outside the gene matches. Germline V gene lookup returns CDR1 SGHNT and CDR2 YYREEE (reference sequence). This chain's CDR3 is CASSSKRETQETQYF. Written as DNA, the CDR3 is TGTGCCAGCAGTTCAAAGCGGGAGACACAAGAGACCCAGTACTTC.

CDR3 in DNA: TGTGCCAGCAGCAGAGGACAGGAAGATAATGGCTACACCTTC. This codes for CASSRGQEDNGYTF. The V gene is TRBV7-9, the J gene TRBJ1-2, with 7 bases that match TRBD1. J lost 6 bases, V lost 5 bases, and 9 bases had no gene match. The CDR3 has 14 residues. Germline V gene lookup returns CDR1 SEHNR and CDR2 FQNEAQ (reference sequence).

This chain uses TRBV12-3 or TRBV12-4 with TRBJ2-6; D unresolved. V was clipped by 1 base and J by 0 bases, with 4 bases between them. This CDR3 has 15 amino acids. The CDR3 DNA is TGTGCCAGCAGTTTAGAAATCTCTGGGGCCAACGTCCTGACTTTC. It is translated as CASSLEISGANVLTF.

V gene TRBV27 combines with J gene TRBJ1-5; a weak D match, TRBD1 (5 bases). The germline gives CDR1 MNHEY, CDR2 SMNVEV (reference sequence). The ends were cut back, 5 bases at V and 0 bases at J, with 20 bases in the middle. This CDR3 has 18 amino acids. The CDR3 nucleotides read TGTGCCAGCAGTAAACAGGCCACGCTAATTTATAGCAATCAGCCCCAGCATTTT. It specifies CASSKQATLIYSNQPQHF.

The V call is TRBV19, the J call TRBJ2-2, with 8 bases identical to TRBD1. With V trimmed by 6 bases and J by 8 bases, 14 bases remained unmatched. This CDR3 spans 16 amino acids. Per the germline V gene, CDR1 is LNHDA and CDR2 is SQIVND (reference sequence). CDR3 sequence reads: CASRNSGGSTLGELFF. For the CDR3, the DNA is TGTGCCAGTAGGAATTCAGGGGGCTCGACTCTAGGGGAGCTGTTTTTT.

The V and J genes are TRBV7-8 and TRBJ2-6; D is ambiguous. V gave up 5 bases and J gave up 4 bases, with 9 bases separating them. CDR1 is SGHVS and CDR2 is FQNEAQ in the germline V gene. The CDR3 extends over 14 amino acids. CDR3 loop: CASSLTPGANVLTF. CDR3 coding DNA: TGTGCCAGCAGCCTTACCCCCGGGGCCAACGTCCTGACTTTC.

This clonotype was seen only once. The chain is built from TRBV5-1 and TRBJ2-6, with D perhaps matching TRBD2 (5 bases). V was clipped by 4 bases and J by 4 bases, with 9 bases between them. This CDR3 is built from 14 residues. CDR1 and CDR2 (germline): SGHRS, YFSETQ. CDR3 amino acids: CASSGTGGANVLTF. CDR3 coding DNA: TGCGCCAGCAGCGGAACGGGAGGGGCCAACGTCCTGACTTTC.

The chain employs TRBV7-3 and TRBJ2-5; possibly TRBD2 for D (5 bases). This CDR3 is 15 amino acids long. Germline-derived CDR1 and CDR2 are SGHTA and FQGTGA. The V gene lost 2 bases and the J gene lost 3 bases, with 13 bases spanning the gap. CDR3 DNA: TGTGCCAGCAGCTTATACCCAGCGGCCAAAGAGACCCAGTACTTC. Protein product: CASSLYPAAKETQYF. Variable domain in full (rest from reference TRBV7-3 and TRBJ2-5): GAGVSQTPSNKVTEKGKYVELRCDPISGHTALYWYRQSLGQGPEFLIYFQGTGAADDSGLPNDRFFAVRPEGSVSTLKIQRTERGDSAVYLCASSLYPAAKETQYFGPGTRLLVL.